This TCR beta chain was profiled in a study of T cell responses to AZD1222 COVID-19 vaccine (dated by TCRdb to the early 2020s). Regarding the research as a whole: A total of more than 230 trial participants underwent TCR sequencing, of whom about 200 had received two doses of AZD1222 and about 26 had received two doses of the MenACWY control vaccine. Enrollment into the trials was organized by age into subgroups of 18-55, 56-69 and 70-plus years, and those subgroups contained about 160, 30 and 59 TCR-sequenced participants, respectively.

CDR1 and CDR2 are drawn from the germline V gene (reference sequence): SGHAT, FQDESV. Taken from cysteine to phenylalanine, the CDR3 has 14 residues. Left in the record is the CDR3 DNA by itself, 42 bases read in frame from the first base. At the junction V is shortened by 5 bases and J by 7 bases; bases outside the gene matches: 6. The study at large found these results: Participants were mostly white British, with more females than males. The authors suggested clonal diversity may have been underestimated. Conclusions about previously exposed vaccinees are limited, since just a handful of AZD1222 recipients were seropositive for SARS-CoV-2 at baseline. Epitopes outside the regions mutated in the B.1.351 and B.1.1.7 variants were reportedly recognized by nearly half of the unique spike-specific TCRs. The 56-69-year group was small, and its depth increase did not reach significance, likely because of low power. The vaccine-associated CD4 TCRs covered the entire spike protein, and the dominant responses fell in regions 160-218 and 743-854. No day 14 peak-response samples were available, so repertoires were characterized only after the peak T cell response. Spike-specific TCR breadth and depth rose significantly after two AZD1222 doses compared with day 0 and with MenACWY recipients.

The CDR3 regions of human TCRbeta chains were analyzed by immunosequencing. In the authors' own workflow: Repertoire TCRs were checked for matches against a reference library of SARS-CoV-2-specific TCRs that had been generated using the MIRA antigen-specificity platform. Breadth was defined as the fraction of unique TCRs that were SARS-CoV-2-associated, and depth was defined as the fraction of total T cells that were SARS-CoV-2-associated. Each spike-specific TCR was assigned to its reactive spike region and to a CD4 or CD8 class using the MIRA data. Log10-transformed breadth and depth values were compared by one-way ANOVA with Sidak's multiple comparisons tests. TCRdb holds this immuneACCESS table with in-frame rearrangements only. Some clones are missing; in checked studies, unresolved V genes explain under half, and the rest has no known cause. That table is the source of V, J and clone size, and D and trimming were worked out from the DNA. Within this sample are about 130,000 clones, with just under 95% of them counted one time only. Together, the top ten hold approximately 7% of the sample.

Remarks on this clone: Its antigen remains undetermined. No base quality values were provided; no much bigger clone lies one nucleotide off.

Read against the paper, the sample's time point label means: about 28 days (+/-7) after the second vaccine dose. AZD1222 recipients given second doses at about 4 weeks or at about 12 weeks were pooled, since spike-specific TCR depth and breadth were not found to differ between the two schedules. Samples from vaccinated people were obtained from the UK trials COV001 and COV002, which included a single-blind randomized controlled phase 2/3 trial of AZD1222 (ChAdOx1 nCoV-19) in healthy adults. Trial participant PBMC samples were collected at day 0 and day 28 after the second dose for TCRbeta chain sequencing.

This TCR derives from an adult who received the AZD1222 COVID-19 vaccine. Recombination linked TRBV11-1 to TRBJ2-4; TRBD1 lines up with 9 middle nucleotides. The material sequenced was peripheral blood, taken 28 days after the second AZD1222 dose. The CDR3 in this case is CASSLSDRGNIQYF. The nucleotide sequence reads TGTGCCAGCAGCCTAAGTGACAGGGGGAACATTCAGTACTTC.